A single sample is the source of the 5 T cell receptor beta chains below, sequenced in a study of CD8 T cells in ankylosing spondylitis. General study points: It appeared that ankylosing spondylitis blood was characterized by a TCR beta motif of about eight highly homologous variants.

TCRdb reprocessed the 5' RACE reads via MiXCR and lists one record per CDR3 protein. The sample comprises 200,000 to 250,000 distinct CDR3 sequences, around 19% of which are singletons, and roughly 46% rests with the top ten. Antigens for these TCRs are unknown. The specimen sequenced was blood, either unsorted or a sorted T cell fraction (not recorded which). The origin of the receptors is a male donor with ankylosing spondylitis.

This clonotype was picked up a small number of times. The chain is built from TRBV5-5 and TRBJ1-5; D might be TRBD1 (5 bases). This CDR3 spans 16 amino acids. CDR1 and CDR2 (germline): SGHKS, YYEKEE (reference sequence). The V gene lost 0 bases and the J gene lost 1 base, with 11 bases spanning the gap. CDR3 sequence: CASSLGFRESNQPQHF. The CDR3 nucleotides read TGTGCCAGCAGCTTGGGATTCAGGGAAAGCAATCAGCCCCAGCATTTT.

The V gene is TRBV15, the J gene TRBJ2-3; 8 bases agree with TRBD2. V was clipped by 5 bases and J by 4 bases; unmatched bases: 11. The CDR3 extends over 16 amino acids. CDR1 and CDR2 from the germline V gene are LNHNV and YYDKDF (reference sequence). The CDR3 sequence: CATSGGSAGGADTQYF. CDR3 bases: TGTGCCACCAGCGGTGGGTCCGCGGGGGGCGCAGATACGCAGTATTTT.

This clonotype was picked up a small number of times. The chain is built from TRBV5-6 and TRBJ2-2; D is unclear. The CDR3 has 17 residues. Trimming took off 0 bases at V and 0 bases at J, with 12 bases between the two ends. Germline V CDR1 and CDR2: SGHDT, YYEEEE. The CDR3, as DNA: TGTGCCAGCAGCTTGGGCCGGGTAAGCGCGAACACCGGGGAGCTGTTTTTT. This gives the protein CASSLGRVSANTGELFF.

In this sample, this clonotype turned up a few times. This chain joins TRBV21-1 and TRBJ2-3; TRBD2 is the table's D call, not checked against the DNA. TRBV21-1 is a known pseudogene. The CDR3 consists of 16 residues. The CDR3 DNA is TGTGCCAGCAGCAACACTAGCGGGGAAAGCACAGATACGCAGTATTTT. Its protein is CASSNTSGESTDTQYF.

The CDR3 loop reads CASSLAEQYF. The CDR3 nucleotides are TGTGCCAGCAGTTTAGCCGAGCAGTACTTC. The gene calls are TRBV12-3 or TRBV12-4 and TRBJ2-7, with D hard to call. V was cut by 0 bases and J by 6 bases, with 0 bases left in between. The CDR3 totals 10 residues.